This paragraph covers one T cell receptor (beta chain) sequence. Its antigen is currently unknown. TCR cDNA, made by 5'RACE template switching, carried an added universal primer site and UMIs. From the 5' RACE reads, TCRdb called clonotypes with MiXCR, one entry per CDR3 protein. The data contain around 260,000 distinct CDR3 sequences, roughly 5% of them singletons. These data are taken from a study of T cells after yellow fever vaccination. Study-wide points: Subsequent to the booster, the majority of primary-vaccination clones reappeared (96% CD4, 80% to 90% CD8). Researchers noted that a small share of clonotypes showed up in both CD4 and CD8 compartments.

This CDR3 has 13 amino acids. Trimming removed 3 bases from V and 7 bases from J, with 10 bases in between. V and J are TRBV12-3 or TRBV12-4 and TRBJ1-5, with a weak D call TRBD1 (6 bases). The sequence was obtained from a man between 18 and 29 years old who received the YFV17D yellow fever vaccine. Here the sequenced sample was CD4+ T cells sorted from PBMCs, taken on the day of the yellow fever booster vaccination. The CDR3 reads CASSLGAGQPQHF. For the CDR3, the DNA is TGTGCCAGCAGTTTGGGGGCAGGACAGCCCCAGCATTTT.